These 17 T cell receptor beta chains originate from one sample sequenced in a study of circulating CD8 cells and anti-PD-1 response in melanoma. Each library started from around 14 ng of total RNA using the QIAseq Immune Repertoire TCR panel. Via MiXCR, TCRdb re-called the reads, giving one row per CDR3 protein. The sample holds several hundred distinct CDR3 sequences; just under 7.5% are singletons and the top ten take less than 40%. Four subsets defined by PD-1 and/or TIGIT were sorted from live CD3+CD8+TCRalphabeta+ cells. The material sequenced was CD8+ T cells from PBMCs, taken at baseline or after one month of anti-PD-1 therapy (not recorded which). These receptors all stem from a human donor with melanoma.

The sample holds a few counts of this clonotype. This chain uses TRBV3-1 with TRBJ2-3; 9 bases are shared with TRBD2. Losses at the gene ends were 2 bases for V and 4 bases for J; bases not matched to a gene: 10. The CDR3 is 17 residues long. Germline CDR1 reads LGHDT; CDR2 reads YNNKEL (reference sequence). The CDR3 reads CASSQQRGGASADTQYF. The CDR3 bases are TGTGCCAGCAGCCAACAGCGCGGGGGGGCTAGCGCAGATACGCAGTATTTT.

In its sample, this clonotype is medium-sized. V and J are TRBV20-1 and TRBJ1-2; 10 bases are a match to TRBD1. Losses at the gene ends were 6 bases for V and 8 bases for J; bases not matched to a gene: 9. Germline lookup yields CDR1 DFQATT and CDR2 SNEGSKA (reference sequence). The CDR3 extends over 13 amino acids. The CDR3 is CSAEGQGRGGYTF. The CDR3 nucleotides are TGCAGTGCGGAGGGACAGGGGAGAGGGGGCTACACCTTC.

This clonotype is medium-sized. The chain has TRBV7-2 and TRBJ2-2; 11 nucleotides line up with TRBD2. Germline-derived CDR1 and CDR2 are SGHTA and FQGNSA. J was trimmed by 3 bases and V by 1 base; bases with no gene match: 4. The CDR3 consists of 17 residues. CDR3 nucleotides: TGTGCCAGCAGCTTAGGGCTAGCGGGGGGCGACACCGGGGAGCTGTTTTTT. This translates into CASSLGLAGGDTGELFF. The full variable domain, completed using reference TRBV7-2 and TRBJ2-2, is GAGVSQSPSNKVTEKGKDVELRCDPISGHTALYWYRQSLGQGLEFLIYFQGNSAPDKSGLPSDRFSAERTGGSVSTLTIQRTQQEDSAVYLCASSLGLAGGDTGELFFGEGSRLTVL.

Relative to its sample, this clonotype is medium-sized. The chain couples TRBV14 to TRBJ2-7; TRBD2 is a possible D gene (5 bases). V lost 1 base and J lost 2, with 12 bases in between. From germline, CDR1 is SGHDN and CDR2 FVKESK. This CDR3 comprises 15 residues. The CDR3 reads CASSQVKGSAYEQYF. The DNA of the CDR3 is TGTGCCAGCAGCCAAGTGAAAGGGAGCGCCTACGAGCAGTACTTC. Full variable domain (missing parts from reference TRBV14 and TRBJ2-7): EAGVTQFPSHSVIEKGQTVTLRCDPISGHDNLYWYRRVMGKEIKFLLHFVKESKQDESGMPNNRFLAERTGGTYSTLKVQPAELEDSGVYFCASSQVKGSAYEQYFGPGTRLTVT.

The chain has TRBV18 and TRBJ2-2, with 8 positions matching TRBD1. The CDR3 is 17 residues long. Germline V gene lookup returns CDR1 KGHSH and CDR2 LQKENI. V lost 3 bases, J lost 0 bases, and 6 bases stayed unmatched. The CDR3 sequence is CASSPDRVVANTGELFF. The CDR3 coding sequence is TGTGCCAGCTCACCGGACAGGGTTGTCGCGAACACCGGGGAGCTGTTTTTT.

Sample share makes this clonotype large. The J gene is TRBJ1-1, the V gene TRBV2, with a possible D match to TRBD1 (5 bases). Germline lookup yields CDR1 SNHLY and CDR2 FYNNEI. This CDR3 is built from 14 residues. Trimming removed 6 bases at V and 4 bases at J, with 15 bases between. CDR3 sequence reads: CASREGSGSTEAFF. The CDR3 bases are TGTGCCAGCAGGGAGGGGTCAGGGAGCACTGAAGCTTTCTTT.

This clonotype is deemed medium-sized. This CDR3 reads CASTQGALNYGYTF. In DNA form, the CDR3 reads TGTGCCAGTACTCAGGGGGCCTTGAACTATGGCTACACCTTC. V usage is TRBV19 and J usage is TRBJ1-2; TRBD1 aligns across 8 bases. Germline-derived CDR1 and CDR2 are LNHDA and SQIVND (reference sequence). Losses at the gene ends were 7 bases for V and 2 bases for J; bases not matched to a gene: 6. This CDR3 region has 14 residues.

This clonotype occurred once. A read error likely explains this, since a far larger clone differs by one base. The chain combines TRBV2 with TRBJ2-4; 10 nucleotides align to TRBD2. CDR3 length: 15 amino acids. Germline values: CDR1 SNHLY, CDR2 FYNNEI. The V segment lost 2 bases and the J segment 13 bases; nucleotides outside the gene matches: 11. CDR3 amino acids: CASSETSGAYNEQYF. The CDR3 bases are TGTGCCAGCAGTGAAACTAGCGGGGCGTACAATGAGCAGTACTTC.

CDR3 in amino acids: CSAREGRGAQETQYF. CDR3 DNA: TGCAGTGCTAGAGAAGGGCGGGGGGCCCAAGAGACCCAGTACTTC. The rearrangement links TRBV20-1 to TRBJ2-7, with 8 positions matching TRBD2. The J call may be wrong; the DNA end is better matched by TRBJ2-5. Germline values: CDR1 DFQATT, CDR2 SNEGSKA (reference sequence). The length of the CDR3 is 15 residues.

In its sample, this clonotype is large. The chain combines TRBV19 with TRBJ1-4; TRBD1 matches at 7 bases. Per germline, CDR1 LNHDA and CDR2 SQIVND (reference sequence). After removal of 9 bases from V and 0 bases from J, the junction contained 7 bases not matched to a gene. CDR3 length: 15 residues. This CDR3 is CASSTGTATNEKLFF. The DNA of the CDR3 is TGTGCCAGCTCAACCGGGACAGCAACTAATGAAAAACTGTTTTTT.

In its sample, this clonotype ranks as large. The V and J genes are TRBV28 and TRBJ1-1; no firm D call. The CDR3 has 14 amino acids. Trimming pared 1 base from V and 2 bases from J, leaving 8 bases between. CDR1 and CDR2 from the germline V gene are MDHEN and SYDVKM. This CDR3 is CASSLSYSNTEAFF. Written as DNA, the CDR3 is TGTGCCAGCAGTTTATCCTACAGCAACACTGAAGCTTTCTTT.

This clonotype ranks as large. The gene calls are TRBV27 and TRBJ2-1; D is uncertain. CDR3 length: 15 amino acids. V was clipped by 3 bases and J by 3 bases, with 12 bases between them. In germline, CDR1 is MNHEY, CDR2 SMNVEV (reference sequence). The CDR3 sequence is CASSFNPTVYNEQFF. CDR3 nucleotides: TGTGCCAGCAGTTTTAATCCCACCGTCTACAATGAGCAGTTCTTC.

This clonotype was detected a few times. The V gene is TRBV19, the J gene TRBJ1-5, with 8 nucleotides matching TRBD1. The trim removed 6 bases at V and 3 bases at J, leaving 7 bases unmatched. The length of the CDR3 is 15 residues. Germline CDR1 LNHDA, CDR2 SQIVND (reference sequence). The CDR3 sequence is CASSLTGAFNQPQHF. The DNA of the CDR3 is TGTGCCAGTAGCTTGACAGGGGCGTTCAATCAGCCCCAGCATTTT.

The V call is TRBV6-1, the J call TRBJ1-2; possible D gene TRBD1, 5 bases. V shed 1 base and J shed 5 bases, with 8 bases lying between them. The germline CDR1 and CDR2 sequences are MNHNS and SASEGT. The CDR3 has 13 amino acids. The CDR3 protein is CASSEGGGYGYTF. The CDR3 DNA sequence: TGTGCCAGCAGTGAAGGTGGGGGATATGGCTACACCTTC.

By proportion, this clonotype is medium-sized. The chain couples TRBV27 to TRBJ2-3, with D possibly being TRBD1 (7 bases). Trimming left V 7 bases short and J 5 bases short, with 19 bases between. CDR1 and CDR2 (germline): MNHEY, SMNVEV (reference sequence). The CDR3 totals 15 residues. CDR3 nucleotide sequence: TGTGCCAGCACCCGGGTCCAGGGGGAGGTAGATACGCAGTATTTT. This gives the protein CASTRVQGEVDTQYF.

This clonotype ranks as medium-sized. The CDR3 spells CASSSGGDGTEAFF. The CDR3 DNA sequence: TGTGCCAGCAGCTCCGGGGGGGATGGCACTGAAGCTTTCTTT. The chain couples TRBV5-4 to TRBJ1-1; a weak D match, TRBD1 (5 bases). The ends were cut back, 3 bases at V and 4 bases at J, with 13 bases in the middle. Looked up from germline, CDR1 is SGHNT and CDR2 is YYREEE (reference sequence). CDR3 size: 14 residues.

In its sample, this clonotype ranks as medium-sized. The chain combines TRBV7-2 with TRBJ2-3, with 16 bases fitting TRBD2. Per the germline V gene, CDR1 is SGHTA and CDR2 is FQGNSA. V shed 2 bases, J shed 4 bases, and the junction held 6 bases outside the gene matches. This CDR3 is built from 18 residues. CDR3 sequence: CASSLMGLAGGLADTQYF. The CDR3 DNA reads TGTGCCAGCAGCTTAATGGGACTAGCGGGGGGGCTCGCAGATACGCAGTATTTT.